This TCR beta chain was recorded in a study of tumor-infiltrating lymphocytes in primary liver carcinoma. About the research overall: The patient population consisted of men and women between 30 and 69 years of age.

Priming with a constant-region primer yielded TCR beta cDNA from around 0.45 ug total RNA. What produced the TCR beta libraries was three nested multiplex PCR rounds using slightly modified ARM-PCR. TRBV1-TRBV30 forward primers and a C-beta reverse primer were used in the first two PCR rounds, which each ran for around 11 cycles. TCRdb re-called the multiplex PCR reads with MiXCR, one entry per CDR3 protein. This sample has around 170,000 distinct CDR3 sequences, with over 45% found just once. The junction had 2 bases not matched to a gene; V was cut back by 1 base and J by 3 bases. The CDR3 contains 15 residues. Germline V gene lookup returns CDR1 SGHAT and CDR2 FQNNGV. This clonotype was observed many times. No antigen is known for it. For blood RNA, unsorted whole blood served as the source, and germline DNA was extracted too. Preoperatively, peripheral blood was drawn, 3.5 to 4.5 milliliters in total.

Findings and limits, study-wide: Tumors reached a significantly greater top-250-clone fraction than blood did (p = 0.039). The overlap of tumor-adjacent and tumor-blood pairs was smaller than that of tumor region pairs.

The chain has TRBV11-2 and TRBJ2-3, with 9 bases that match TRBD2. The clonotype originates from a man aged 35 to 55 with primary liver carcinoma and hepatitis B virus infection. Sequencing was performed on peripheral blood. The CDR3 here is CASSLVAGGTDTQYF. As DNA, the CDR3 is TGTGCCAGCAGCTTAGTTGCGGGAGGGACAGATACGCAGTATTTT. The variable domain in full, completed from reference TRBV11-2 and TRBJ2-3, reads EAGVAQSPRYKIIEKRQSVAFWCNPISGHATLYWYQQILGQGPKLLIQFQNNGVVDDSQLPKDRFSAERLKGVDSTLKIQPAKLEDSAVYLCASSLVAGGTDTQYFGPGTRLTVL.